These 15 T cell receptor beta chains were sequenced from one sample in a study of response to subunit inactivated influenza vaccine. A single record per CDR3 protein comes from TCRdb applying MiXCR to the RT-PCR reads. The repertoire has 450,000 to 600,000 distinct CDR3 sequences, 16% of them found once; the top ten carry 3%. The source material was CD4+ T cells sorted from PBMCs, sampled roughly 24 months after vaccination. All receptors derive from a man between 50 and 69 years old who received an inactivated influenza vaccine.

CDR3 residues: CSARLLAKNIQYF. In DNA form, the CDR3 reads TGCAGTGCTAGACTCTTAGCCAAAAACATTCAGTACTTC. The V and J genes are TRBV20-1 and TRBJ2-4; no clear D. In germline, CDR1 is DFQATT, CDR2 SNEGSKA (reference sequence). V shed 2 bases and J shed 0 bases, with 5 bases lying between them. The CDR3 is 13 amino acids.

The chain uses TRBV5-4 and TRBJ2-2; the D gene could be TRBD1 or TRBD2 (5 bases each). V lost 0 bases to trimming and J lost 4 bases, with 10 bases between them. The germline CDR1 and CDR2 sequences are SGHNT and YYREEE (reference sequence). This CDR3 is 15 amino acids long. CDR3 amino acids: CASSLGRDGTGELFF. CDR3 bases: TGTGCCAGCAGCTTGGGCAGGGACGGCACCGGGGAGCTGTTTTTT. The entire variable domain, with the rest obtained from reference TRBV5-4 and TRBJ2-2, is as follows: ETGVTQSPTHLIKTRGQQVTLRCSSQSGHNTVSWYQQALGQGPQFIFQYYREEENGRGNFPPRFSGLQFPNYSSELNVNALELDDSALYLCASSLGRDGTGELFFGEGSRLTVL.

This sequence joins TRBV10-3 and TRBJ2-7; D call uncertain. The CDR3 has 12 amino acids. The germline CDR1 and CDR2 sequences are ENHRY and SYGVKD. The V end lost 3 bases, the J end lost 4 bases, and 7 bases lay between the germline ends. CDR3 amino acids: CAISDPGYEQYF. The CDR3 coding sequence is TGTGCCATCAGTGATCCAGGTTACGAGCAGTACTTC.

This clonotype was detected many times. V and J are TRBV12-3 or TRBV12-4 and TRBJ1-1; D call uncertain. V lost 3 bases to trimming and J lost 4 bases, with 18 bases between them. The CDR3 is 16 amino acids. The CDR3 nucleotides read TGTGCCAGCAGTTTCCGTCAAGGTCTGAGGCTCACTGAAGCTTTCTTT. It specifies CASSFRQGLRLTEAFF.

The CDR3, as DNA: TGCAGTGCTGAAACTAGCGGGGGGTGGGATACGCAGTATTTT. Encoded protein: CSAETSGGWDTQYF. The rearrangement joins TRBV20-1 to TRBJ2-3, with 12 bases identical to TRBD2. The CDR3 is 14 residues long. The germline V gene encodes CDR1 DFQATT and CDR2 SNEGSKA (reference sequence). Trimming at V came to 5 bases and at J to 6 bases, leaving 6 bases not matched to a gene.

This clonotype has more than one count but fewer than ten. The chain couples TRBV15 to TRBJ2-5; D possibly corresponds to TRBD1 (5 bases). The germline gives CDR1 LNHNV, CDR2 YYDKDF (reference sequence). The length of the CDR3 is 13 residues. Trimming removed 2 bases at V and 4 bases at J, with 8 bases between. CDR3 nucleotides: TGTGCCACCAGCAGACAGGGATCAGAGACCCAGTACTTC. Translation gives CATSRQGSETQYF.

In this sample, this clonotype turned up a few times. This chain uses TRBV11-2 with TRBJ1-1, with D maybe TRBD1 (5 bases). V was clipped by 6 bases and J by 8 bases, with 19 bases between them. The germline V gene encodes CDR1 SGHAT and CDR2 FQNNGV. CDR3 length equals 14 residues. In nucleotides, the CDR3 is TGTGCCAGCAGACTGGGACCAGGGAGGAGGGAAGCTTTCTTT. Its protein is CASRLGPGRREAFF.

The chain has TRBV6-1 and TRBJ1-1, with 9 bases that match TRBD1. The ends lost 6 bases at V and 3 bases at J; junction bases unmatched: 5. This CDR3 contains 14 residues. CDR1 and CDR2 from the germline V gene are MNHNS and SASEGT. The CDR3 bases are TGTGCCAGCAGACAGGGGGCTGCGGACACTGAAGCTTTCTTT. It yields the protein CASRQGAADTEAFF.

The V gene is TRBV6-1, the J gene TRBJ2-1; D is perhaps TRBD2 (6 bases). Trimming cost V 5 bases and J 3 bases, with 14 bases left between them. CDR3 length: 15 residues. CDR1 is MNHNS, CDR2 SASEGT, per germline. CDR3 nucleotides: TGTGCCAGCAGTCCCGACTGGCGGGGCTACAATGAGCAGTTCTTC. Its translation: CASSPDWRGYNEQFF.

This clonotype was seen ten or more times. This rearrangement joins TRBV29-1 to TRBJ1-2; D gene unclear. V dropped 0 bases and J dropped 7 bases, with 3 bases sitting between them. This CDR3 region has 10 residues. Germline-derived CDR1 and CDR2 are SQVTM and ANQGSEA. The CDR3 sequence is CSVEESGYTF. DNA for the CDR3: TGCAGCGTTGAAGAAAGTGGCTACACCTTC.

In its sample, this clonotype was seen many times. The chain has TRBV7-2 and TRBJ2-2; D is unresolved. Germline assignment: CDR1 SGHTA and CDR2 FQGNSA. Trimming pared 1 base from V and 5 bases from J, leaving 14 bases between. This CDR3 has 16 residues. This chain's CDR3 is CASSLGGRPGTGELFF. DNA of the CDR3: TGTGCCAGCAGCTTAGGTGGGCGACCCGGGACCGGGGAGCTGTTTTTT. The whole variable domain, remainder taken from reference TRBV7-2 and TRBJ2-2, is GAGVSQSPSNKVTEKGKDVELRCDPISGHTALYWYRQSLGQGLEFLIYFQGNSAPDKSGLPSDRFSAERTGGSVSTLTIQRTQQEDSAVYLCASSLGGRPGTGELFFGEGSRLTVL.

V is TRBV29-1 and J is TRBJ2-1; D may be TRBD1 or TRBD2 (5 bases each). Trimming pared 6 bases from V and 0 bases from J, leaving 18 bases between. Germline CDR1 SQVTM, CDR2 ANQGSEA. CDR3 size: 16 residues. The CDR3 here is CSVASGLRASYNEQFF. The CDR3 DNA follows: TGCAGCGTGGCCTCGGGGCTCCGGGCCTCCTACAATGAGCAGTTCTTC.

This chain connects TRBV20-1 to TRBJ2-3; 9 bases are shared with TRBD2. Germline CDR1 reads DFQATT; CDR2 reads SNEGSKA (reference sequence). J lost 7 bases, V lost 0 bases, and 14 bases had no gene match. CDR3 length equals 17 residues. CDR3 amino acids: CSARDIAGDVVVNTQYF. CDR3 DNA sequence: TGCAGTGCTAGAGATATAGCGGGAGACGTCGTAGTGAATACGCAGTATTTT.

This clonotype was counted between two and nine times. V and J are TRBV5-4 and TRBJ1-2; D is undetermined. Trimming pared 0 bases from V and 4 bases from J, leaving 10 bases between. Per germline, CDR1 SGHNT and CDR2 YYREEE (reference sequence). The CDR3 loop spans 14 amino acids. CDR3 loop: CASSLVHIPYGYTF. The CDR3, as DNA: TGTGCCAGCAGCTTGGTTCACATCCCCTATGGCTACACCTTC. Complete variable domain (other parts from reference TRBV5-4 and TRBJ1-2): ETGVTQSPTHLIKTRGQQVTLRCSSQSGHNTVSWYQQALGQGPQFIFQYYREEENGRGNFPPRFSGLQFPNYSSELNVNALELDDSALYLCASSLVHIPYGYTFGSGTRLTVV.

This clonotype occurred a few times. The chain has TRBV11-1 and TRBJ1-2, with no clear D. Trimming took 0 bases from V and 0 from J, leaving 5 bases between them. The CDR3 length is 14 residues. Germline CDR1 is SGHAT and CDR2 is FQDESV (reference sequence). CDR3 region: CASSLAEANYGYTF. CDR3 bases: TGTGCCAGCAGCTTAGCAGAAGCTAACTATGGCTACACCTTC.